This TCR beta chain was profiled in a study of CD4 and CD8 cells across lung adenocarcinoma regions. Per the germline V gene, CDR1 is MNHNS and CDR2 is SASEGT. The CDR3 spans 12 residues. TCRdb processed the PCR reads anew with MiXCR; each CDR3 protein has one entry. The table records about 18,000 distinct CDR3 sequences, about 50% of them present only once. Of note for this clonotype: One end of the junction does not line up with germline, which may come from a read error.

Donors had localized lung adenocarcinoma, a non-small cell lung cancer. J is TRBJ2-3 and V is TRBV6-1; D is uncertain. The sample consisted of CD8+ T cells from the margin of a lung tumor. The TCR comes from a male donor with lung adenocarcinoma. The CD4 and CD8 labels of this study may be unreliable. This CDR3 reads CASDVVYNTQYF. In DNA form, the CDR3 reads TGTGCCAGCGACGTGGTCTACAATACGCAGTACTTT.